A selection of T cell receptor beta chains follows, all from one sample in a study of OX40 agonist ivuxolimab in advanced cancers. TCRdb keeps only in-frame clones here, not all; method: immunoSEQ multiplex PCR. The table records about 69,000 clones, around 90% of them present only once. The sample was CD4+ or CD8+ T cells sorted from blood, taken in a trial of the OX40 agonist ivuxolimab. These receptors were taken from an adult with an advanced solid tumor such as melanoma, head and neck, liver or kidney cancer. The CDR3 runs from the conserved cysteine through the conserved F or W. Each record gives: CDR3 DNA, CDR3 protein, clone size, D gene, J gene, V gene. The D gene is left open where the match is weak. A row's size may be missing; if present it is once, few, many or a size class.

cdr3_nt: TGTGCCAGCAGCTTAACCACTAGCGGGGGCCTGAATGAGCAGTTCTTC
cdr3_aa: CASSLTTSGGLNEQFF
clone_size: NA
d_call: TRBD2
j_call: TRBJ2-1
v_call: TRBV7-3

cdr3_nt: TGCGCCAGCAGCCAAAGTAACGCCCTGGGGTCCTACGAGCAGTACTTC
cdr3_aa: CASSQSNALGSYEQYF
clone_size: NA
d_call: NA
j_call: TRBJ2-7
v_call: TRBV4-1

cdr3_nt: TGCGCCAGCAGCTGGGACGACAGGGCGGATGAGCAGTTCTTC
cdr3_aa: CASSWDDRADEQFF
clone_size: NA
d_call: TRBD1
j_call: TRBJ2-1
v_call: TRBV5-1

cdr3_nt: TGTGCCAGCAGTTTTGCAGGGACGGGGGCCAACGTCCTGACTTTC
cdr3_aa: CASSFAGTGANVLTF
clone_size: NA
d_call: NA
j_call: TRBJ2-6
v_call: TRBV27

cdr3_nt: TGTGCCAGCAGCGGTCAACTAGCGGGACAGGCAGATACGCAGTATTTT
cdr3_aa: CASSGQLAGQADTQYF
clone_size: NA
d_call: TRBD2
j_call: TRBJ2-3
v_call: TRBV7-9

cdr3_nt: TGTGCCAGCAGCTTACAACCTCTTTACGAGCAGTACTTC
cdr3_aa: CASSLQPLYEQYF
clone_size: NA
d_call: NA
j_call: TRBJ2-7
v_call: TRBV5-6

cdr3_nt: TGTGCCAGCAGCCTGGGCCCTCTCAACGAGCAGTACTTC
cdr3_aa: CASSLGPLNEQYF
clone_size: medium-sized
d_call: NA
j_call: TRBJ2-7
v_call: TRBV7-2

cdr3_nt: TGTGCCAGTAGTAGTGCGACAGGGCGTTATATGAACACTGAAGCTTTCTTT
cdr3_aa: CASSSATGRYMNTEAFF
clone_size: NA
d_call: TRBD1
j_call: TRBJ1-1
v_call: TRBV19

cdr3_nt: TGTGCCAGTAGTATTAACGCCTTGTTCCTGGGGGGCGGCAAAAACATTCAGTACTTC
cdr3_aa: CASSINALFLGGGKNIQYF
clone_size: NA
d_call: NA
j_call: TRBJ2-4
v_call: TRBV19

cdr3_nt: TGCAGTGCGTTGGCGGCATACGAAGCTTTCTTT
cdr3_aa: CSALAAYEAFF
clone_size: NA
d_call: NA
j_call: TRBJ1-1
v_call: TRBV20-1

cdr3_nt: TGTGCCAGCAGCGAACAGGGGGCGGGAGAGACCCAGTACTTC
cdr3_aa: CASSEQGAGETQYF
clone_size: NA
d_call: TRBD1
j_call: TRBJ2-5
v_call: TRBV7-8

cdr3_nt: TGTGCCAGCAGCATGGACATTTCCACCGGGGAGCTGTTTTTT
cdr3_aa: CASSMDISTGELFF
clone_size: NA
d_call: NA
j_call: TRBJ2-2
v_call: TRBV6-6

cdr3_nt: TGCGCCAGCAGCCAGAGAGGGACAGAAAACACCGGGGAGCTGTTTTTT
cdr3_aa: CASSQRGTENTGELFF
clone_size: NA
d_call: TRBD1
j_call: TRBJ2-2
v_call: TRBV4-1

cdr3_nt: TGCGCCAGCAGAGGGGGAAGTCGCACCGGGGAGCTGTTTTTT
cdr3_aa: CASRGGSRTGELFF
clone_size: NA
d_call: NA
j_call: TRBJ2-2
v_call: TRBV5-1

cdr3_nt: TGTGCCAGCAGTTCCCCACTAGCGGGAGCGACAGATACGCAGTATTTT
cdr3_aa: CASSSPLAGATDTQYF
clone_size: NA
d_call: TRBD2
j_call: TRBJ2-3
v_call: TRBV11-3

cdr3_nt: TGTGCCAGCATCCCGGGAGTACCCGGGGAGCTGTTTTTT
cdr3_aa: CASIPGVPGELFF
clone_size: NA
d_call: NA
j_call: TRBJ2-2
v_call: TRBV7-9

cdr3_nt: TGCAGCGTTGTACCGGGGTACAATGAGCAGTTCTTC
cdr3_aa: CSVVPGYNEQFF
clone_size: NA
d_call: NA
j_call: TRBJ2-1
v_call: TRBV29-1

cdr3_nt: TGTGCCAGCAGTGAAGGTCCCCAGTGGGCAGATACGCAGTATTTT
cdr3_aa: CASSEGPQWADTQYF
clone_size: NA
d_call: NA
j_call: TRBJ2-3
v_call: TRBV2

cdr3_nt: TGTGCCAGCAGCCCGACACCCGGGACTAGTCATCCTAGAGATGAGCAGTTCTTC
cdr3_aa: CASSPTPGTSHPRDEQFF
clone_size: few
d_call: TRBD2
j_call: TRBJ2-1
v_call: TRBV7-3

cdr3_nt: TGTGCCAGCAGCCTTACGAGGGGTATTGAGGAGCAGTACTTC
cdr3_aa: CASSLTRGIEEQYF
clone_size: NA
d_call: NA
j_call: TRBJ2-7
v_call: TRBV7-9

cdr3_nt: TGCGCCAGCAGCTTAGGGGCCGACCGTCCTTTCTTT
cdr3_aa: CASSLGADRPFF
clone_size: few
d_call: NA
j_call: TRBJ1-1
v_call: TRBV5-1

cdr3_nt: TGTGCCAGCAGCGCGGACAGTTCTAGGGATACGCAGTATTTT
cdr3_aa: CASSADSSRDTQYF
clone_size: NA
d_call: NA
j_call: TRBJ2-3
v_call: TRBV9

cdr3_nt: TGCGCCAGCAGCCAAGATTCTCGGCAGGATTATGTCAAAAACATTCAGTACTTC
cdr3_aa: CASSQDSRQDYVKNIQYF
clone_size: NA
d_call: NA
j_call: TRBJ2-4
v_call: TRBV4-1

cdr3_nt: TGTGCCAGCAGCCTTCAGCGGGAGGGGACAGATACGCAGTATTTT
cdr3_aa: CASSLQREGTDTQYF
clone_size: NA
d_call: TRBD2
j_call: TRBJ2-3
v_call: TRBV9

cdr3_nt: TGTGCCAGCTCACCAACATCCGGGACAGTAGTCTCCTACAATGAGCAGTTCTTC
cdr3_aa: CASSPTSGTVVSYNEQFF
clone_size: NA
d_call: TRBD1
j_call: TRBJ2-1
v_call: TRBV18

cdr3_nt: TGTGCCAGCAGCTTCTTTCGGGAGCCCGGATACACAGATACGCAGTATTTT
cdr3_aa: CASSFFREPGYTDTQYF
clone_size: NA
d_call: NA
j_call: TRBJ2-3
v_call: TRBV5-8

cdr3_nt: TGTGCCAGCAGTTCCCTCTATGTTTTCGGCTCCTACAATGAGCAGTTCTTC
cdr3_aa: CASSSLYVFGSYNEQFF
clone_size: once
d_call: NA
j_call: TRBJ2-1
v_call: TRBV28

cdr3_nt: TGTGCCAGCAGTTTCGGGGGAGGCGGGGAGCTGTTTTTT
cdr3_aa: CASSFGGGGELFF
clone_size: NA
d_call: NA
j_call: TRBJ2-2
v_call: TRBV27

cdr3_nt: TGTGCCAGCATCCTAGCGGCGGGGTCCAATGAGCAGTTCTTC
cdr3_aa: CASILAAGSNEQFF
clone_size: NA
d_call: TRBD2
j_call: TRBJ2-1
v_call: TRBV6-1

cdr3_nt: TGTGCCAGTACCCCACAGGGAGGTGGTGAGACCCAGTACTTC
cdr3_aa: CASTPQGGGETQYF
clone_size: NA
d_call: NA
j_call: TRBJ2-5
v_call: TRBV19

cdr3_nt: TGTGCCAGTAGTATTAGAGCAGGGGGCGGACAGCCCCAGCATTTT
cdr3_aa: CASSIRAGGGQPQHF
clone_size: NA
d_call: TRBD1
j_call: TRBJ1-5
v_call: TRBV19

cdr3_nt: TGCGCCAGCAGCCGACCTGGGGTGACAGGGAAAGATGGAAACACCATATATTTT
cdr3_aa: CASSRPGVTGKDGNTIYF
clone_size: once
d_call: TRBD1
j_call: TRBJ1-3
v_call: TRBV4-1

cdr3_nt: TGTGCCAGCAGCTCCGGGTCGGGTAGCAATCAGCCCCAGCATTTT
cdr3_aa: CASSSGSGSNQPQHF
clone_size: NA
d_call: NA
j_call: TRBJ1-5
v_call: TRBV5-4

cdr3_nt: TGCGCCAGCAGCTTGGCGACGGGGCATACAGATACGCAGTATTTT
cdr3_aa: CASSLATGHTDTQYF
clone_size: NA
d_call: NA
j_call: TRBJ2-3
v_call: TRBV5-1

cdr3_nt: TGCAGCGTGGGCGACGGGTCCTACGAGCAGTACTTC
cdr3_aa: CSVGDGSYEQYF
clone_size: NA
d_call: NA
j_call: TRBJ2-7
v_call: TRBV29-1

cdr3_nt: TGTGCCAGTAGTATGGGGGAGGGGTACGAGCAGTACTTC
cdr3_aa: CASSMGEGYEQYF
clone_size: NA
d_call: TRBD2
j_call: TRBJ2-7
v_call: TRBV19

cdr3_nt: TGTGCTAGTGAAGACAGGGAAGAGACCCAGTACTTC
cdr3_aa: CASEDREETQYF
clone_size: NA
d_call: TRBD1
j_call: TRBJ2-5
v_call: TRBV12-5

cdr3_nt: TGTGCCAGTAGTATTCAGGGGGGGGCCAAAAACATTCAGTACTTC
cdr3_aa: CASSIQGGAKNIQYF
clone_size: NA
d_call: NA
j_call: TRBJ2-4
v_call: TRBV19

cdr3_nt: TGTGCCAGCAGTGTCCAGGGGGGGCTCTACGAGCAGTACTTC
cdr3_aa: CASSVQGGLYEQYF
clone_size: few
d_call: NA
j_call: TRBJ2-7
v_call: TRBV2

cdr3_nt: TGTGCCAGCTCAGAAGGGCAAGGGCCGCCGGTAGGAGATGGCTACACCTTC
cdr3_aa: CASSEGQGPPVGDGYTF
clone_size: NA
d_call: NA
j_call: TRBJ1-2
v_call: TRBV18

cdr3_nt: TGTAGACCTGCGCGGGAGACAGATACGCAGTATTTT
cdr3_aa: CRPARETDTQYF
clone_size: NA
d_call: TRBD2
j_call: TRBJ2-3
v_call: TRBV28

cdr3_nt: TGTGCCAGCAGCAAAGACAGGGGGAGTTCGGAGACCCAGTACTTC
cdr3_aa: CASSKDRGSSETQYF
clone_size: NA
d_call: TRBD1
j_call: TRBJ2-5
v_call: TRBV4-2

cdr3_nt: TGTGCCAGCAGTGAAATTAGGGGGGATACGCAGTATTTT
cdr3_aa: CASSEIRGDTQYF
clone_size: many
d_call: NA
j_call: TRBJ2-3
v_call: TRBV6-1

cdr3_nt: TGTGCCAGCAGCTTTCGGGGGGCCGGGGAGCTGTTTTTT
cdr3_aa: CASSFRGAGELFF
clone_size: NA
d_call: TRBD2
j_call: TRBJ2-2
v_call: TRBV5-6

cdr3_nt: TGTGCCAGCAGTGAAGTCGGACAGGGGGCTCGGAATAATTCACCCCTCCACTTT
cdr3_aa: CASSEVGQGARNNSPLHF
clone_size: NA
d_call: TRBD1
j_call: TRBJ1-6
v_call: TRBV6-1